This T cell receptor (beta chain) originates from a study of T cells after yellow fever vaccination (dated by TCRdb to about 2019). Broadly, across the study: The SMART-Seq v4 Ultra Low Input RNA kit was used to prepare libraries from fractions with low cell numbers. To track T-cell clones before and after primary and booster YFV17D yellow fever vaccination, bulk TCR alpha and beta repertoires were sequenced longitudinally. The cohort comprised two healthy male donors, one aged 18 to 30 and one aged 30 to 40 years. Bulk PBMC replicates and cell subsets were isolated from blood drawn at multiple timepoints before and after both primary and secondary immunization.

This clonotype was picked up many times. Its antigen is still unknown. The input lacks base qualities; no much larger clone sits a single base away. The sample was run on an Illumina NovaSeq 6000. TCR cDNA was made using 5'RACE template switching, a step that added a universal primer site and unique molecular identifiers. Priming of cDNA synthesis was performed from both the TCR alpha and TCR beta constant segments. Library amplification involved two PCR steps, and the second step added sample barcodes and sequencing adapters. Libraries were sequenced on Illumina HiSeq 2500 (2x100 bp) or NovaSeq (2x150 bp). Processing in the source paper ran as follows. Demultiplexing of reads and collapsing into UMI consensus sequences were performed with MIGEC, and V(D)J alignment was carried out with MiXCR. Using edgeR on replicate PBMC samples, clonotypes were called vaccine-responding if FDR was below 0.01 and the log2 fold change was above 5 up to day 15. Each bulk clonotype was labeled CD4 or CD8 based on which sequenced repertoire, CD4 or CD8, contained the clonotype at higher abundance. TCRdb reanalyzed the raw reads on its own, using fastp at Q25 for trimming and MiXCR for clone calling, and kept in-frame beta chains. Each record represents a unique CDR3 protein, reported with the most common genes and DNA among its rows. The V and J calls were determined by TCRdb, not by the authors. This sample gives 180,000 or so distinct CDR3 sequences in total; 8% to 13% of them show up just once. The ten largest clones take up 30% to 45% of the sample.

From a lookup of the germline V gene (reference sequence), CDR1 and CDR2 are SEHNR and FQNEAQ. From the cysteine through the phenylalanine, the CDR3 covers 13 amino acids. Only the CDR3 part of the read is kept: 39 bases, read in frame from the first base. V is clipped by 5 bases and J by 1 base, and the sequence between their germline boundaries is 7 bases long. What the treatment or condition label conveys for this sample: live attenuated yellow fever vaccine strain. A standard Ficoll-Paque protocol was used to isolate PBMCs from peripheral blood. CD4 and CD8 T-cell fractions were isolated with Dynabeads CD4 and CD8 positive selection kits. RNA was extracted with TriZol from bulk PBMCs, CD4 and CD8 fractions, and dextramer-positive and dextramer-negative fractions. What the work shows at the level of the full study, not this receptor alone: The secondary T-cell response was found to be weaker but faster than the primary response, with a peak reached on day 5 rather than on day 15. A small fraction of clonotypes appeared in both the CD4 and CD8 compartments, likely as a result of convergent recombination. Because the study included only a couple of donors, the extent to which the findings can be generalized is limited. Computational filtering was needed because FACS-sorted repertoires could contain abundant contaminating clonotypes from the bulk population. Most clones expanded after primary vaccination (approximately 97% of CD4 and 88% of CD8) were re-detected after the booster, suggesting that broad memory maintenance occurred.

This material consisted of CD8+ T cells sorted from PBMCs, taken 15 days after the yellow fever booster vaccination. The receptor's source is a man younger than 35 who received the YFV17D yellow fever vaccine. This chain is built from TRBV7-9 and TRBJ2-3, with no reliable assignment of the D segment. For the CDR3, the sequence is CASSPEGTDTQYF. The sequenced DNA is TGTGCCAGCAGCCCGGAAGGCACAGATACGCAGTATTTT.